The rows below give T cell receptor beta chains drawn from one sample of a study of technical replicates of blood from four donors. The repertoire was sequenced with immunoSEQ multiplex PCR; TCRdb's copy has only in-frame clones and lacks some. This sample yields fewer than 65,000 clones, of which around 87% are seen a single time; under 6.5% belongs to the top ten. The sample consisted of PBMCs. The receptors stem from a human donor in good health. Some clones in this sample may be carry-over from other donors' samples. Each CDR3 is given with its conserved first and last residue. A D gene is named only where the DNA matches it firmly. Only part of the rows carry a size: once, few, many, or a class if the clone is expanded.

>TRBV27|TRBD2|TRBJ2-3|NA
CASRERGSTDTQYF
>TRBV9|NA|TRBJ1-2|NA
CASSVAGYGYTF
>TRBV2|NA|TRBJ2-2|once
CASRRDSNTGELFF
>TRBV10-3|TRBD1|TRBJ1-2|NA
CAALSSGQGYYGYTF
>TRBV4-1|NA|TRBJ2-1|once
CASSHGAGSYNEQFF
>TRBV11-2|NA|TRBJ1-2|NA
CASSFPFLRGYTF
>TRBV7-9|NA|TRBJ2-3|once
CASSSLRDLLDTQYF
>TRBV10-3|TRBD2|TRBJ2-3|NA
CAISESVGGGGITDTQYF
>TRBV7-2|TRBD2|TRBJ2-4|NA
CASSLGPTSGGKNIQYF
>TRBV11-2|NA|TRBJ1-2|few
CASTPERGQGYTF
>TRBV7-9|TRBD1|TRBJ1-2|NA
CASSAGTVNYGYTF
>TRBV5-1|TRBD2|TRBJ2-1|few
CASSLSGGYNEQFF
>TRBV4-2|NA|TRBJ2-6|NA
CASSQDRSSGANVLTF
>TRBV7-2|NA|TRBJ1-1|NA
CASSDSVRGRNTEAFF
>TRBV7-6|TRBD1|TRBJ2-7|NA
CASSLFGQDYEQYF
>TRBV5-6|NA|TRBJ2-4|NA
CASSLEFQGLDAIQYF
>TRBV4-3|TRBD1|TRBJ2-7|NA
CASSQDRGQGWEQYF
>TRBV7-2|TRBD2|TRBJ2-7|NA
CASTISQTSGTPYEQYF
>TRBV4-2|NA|TRBJ2-7|NA
CASSQDSTYEQYF
>TRBV6-5|TRBD1|TRBJ1-5|NA
CASSSNRGRQPQHF
>TRBV2|TRBD2|TRBJ2-7|NA
CASSGPATLAGGREQYF
>TRBV29-1|NA|TRBJ1-1|few
CSVLQGSFEAFF
>TRBV7-9|TRBD1|TRBJ2-7|NA
CASSSGTGVYEQYF
>TRBV7-9|TRBD1|TRBJ2-6|NA
CASGTPPGQGYSGANVLTF
>TRBV30|NA|TRBJ2-5|NA
CAWRIQGYETQYF
>TRBV6-6|NA|TRBJ1-4|NA
CASHQRENEKLFF